Reported below is one T cell receptor (beta chain). Its antigen remains unidentified. This CDR3 region has 17 residues. Trimming at V came to 3 bases and at J to 4 bases, leaving 11 bases not matched to a gene. Germline values: CDR1 MGHRA, CDR2 YSYEKL. These data are taken from a study of cytomegalovirus exposure and HLA in healthy donors. Broader study findings: Rarity held for most TCR sequences, but there were some public TCRs that occurred in many donors.

Produced via immunoSEQ multiplex PCR; TCRdb's table is partial and in-frame only. The table shows approximately 56,000 clones, with just over 90% occurring only once. The chain has TRBV4-1 and TRBJ2-1; TRBD2 matches at 8 bases. The source of this sequence is a man between 18 and 35 years old in good health and CMV-seronegative. The sequencing sample was made of PBMCs. CDR3 DNA sequence: TGCGCCAGCAGCCACCCGGGTTCCGAGCGGGGGTACAATGAGCAGTTCTTC. Protein: CASSHPGSERGYNEQFF.